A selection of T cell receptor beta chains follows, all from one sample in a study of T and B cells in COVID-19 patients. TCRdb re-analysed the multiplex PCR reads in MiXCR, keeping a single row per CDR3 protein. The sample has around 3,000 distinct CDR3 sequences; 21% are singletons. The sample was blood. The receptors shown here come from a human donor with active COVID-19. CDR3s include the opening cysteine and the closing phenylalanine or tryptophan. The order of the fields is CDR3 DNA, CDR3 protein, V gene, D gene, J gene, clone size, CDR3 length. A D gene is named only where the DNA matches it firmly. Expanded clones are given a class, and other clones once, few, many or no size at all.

CDR3 DNA: TGTGCCTGGAGTGGGACTAGCGCACTCCAAGAGACCCAGTACTTC
CDR3 protein: CAWSGTSALQETQYF
V gene: TRBV30
D gene: TRBD2
J gene: TRBJ2-5
clone size: NA
CDR3 length: 15

CDR3 DNA: TGCGCCAGCAGCCCTACAGGGGGGAGCTATGGCTACACCTTC
CDR3 protein: CASSPTGGSYGYTF
V gene: TRBV4-3
D gene: TRBD1
J gene: TRBJ1-2
clone size: few
CDR3 length: 14

CDR3 DNA: TGTGCCAGCAGCCGGGACACGTCCTATGGCTACACCTTC
CDR3 protein: CASSRDTSYGYTF
V gene: TRBV6-5
D gene: NA
J gene: TRBJ1-2
clone size: few
CDR3 length: 13

CDR3 DNA: TGTGCCTGGAGTGTCGGGGGAACGAACACCGGGGAGCTGTTTTTT
CDR3 protein: CAWSVGGTNTGELFF
V gene: TRBV30
D gene: NA
J gene: TRBJ2-2
clone size: medium-sized
CDR3 length: 15

CDR3 DNA: TGTGCCACCAGCACAAGGACTAGCGGGATCGGGGATACGCAGTATTTT
CDR3 protein: CATSTRTSGIGDTQYF
V gene: TRBV15
D gene: TRBD2
J gene: TRBJ2-3
clone size: medium-sized
CDR3 length: 16

CDR3 DNA: TGCGGCCAGGAAGCCGGAAACACCATATATTTT
CDR3 protein: CGQEAGNTIYF
V gene: TRBV29-1
D gene: NA
J gene: TRBJ1-3
clone size: large
CDR3 length: 11

CDR3 DNA: TGCGCCAGCAGCTGGGGAGGGACAGGGAGTACTGAAGCTTTCTTT
CDR3 protein: CASSWGGTGSTEAFF
V gene: TRBV5-1
D gene: TRBD1
J gene: TRBJ1-1
clone size: NA
CDR3 length: 15

CDR3 DNA: TGTGCCAGCAGCCGGACAGGGGCTCAGCCCCAGCATTTT
CDR3 protein: CASSRTGAQPQHF
V gene: TRBV7-6
D gene: TRBD1
J gene: TRBJ1-5
clone size: medium-sized
CDR3 length: 13

CDR3 DNA: TGTGCCAGCAGTTTATCCTACACCACAGATACGCAGTATTTT
CDR3 protein: CASSLSYTTDTQYF
V gene: TRBV27
D gene: NA
J gene: TRBJ2-3
clone size: medium-sized
CDR3 length: 14

CDR3 DNA: TGTGCCAGTAGATGGGGTTGGGAGAATGAGCAGTTCTTC
CDR3 protein: CASRWGWENEQFF
V gene: TRBV19
D gene: NA
J gene: TRBJ2-1
clone size: large
CDR3 length: 13

CDR3 DNA: TGTGCCAGCAGCTCCGACAGGGCAACTAGCACAGATACGCAGTATTTT
CDR3 protein: CASSSDRATSTDTQYF
V gene: TRBV13
D gene: TRBD1
J gene: TRBJ2-3
clone size: medium-sized
CDR3 length: 16

CDR3 DNA: TGTGCCAGCACCCCCAAAGGAGTTTCCACCTTC
CDR3 protein: CASTPKGVSTF
V gene: TRBV12-3/TRBV12-4
D gene: NA
J gene: TRBJ1-2
clone size: medium-sized
CDR3 length: 11

CDR3 DNA: TGTGCCTGGCGAGACGTCGATTCGTATGGCTACACCTTC
CDR3 protein: CAWRDVDSYGYTF
V gene: TRBV30
D gene: NA
J gene: TRBJ1-2
clone size: medium-sized
CDR3 length: 13

CDR3 DNA: TGCGCCAGCAGCTTGGAACCCCCGGGGGGGAGTCGGGACACTGAAGCTTTCTTT
CDR3 protein: CASSLEPPGGSRDTEAFF
V gene: TRBV5-1
D gene: NA
J gene: TRBJ1-1
clone size: NA
CDR3 length: 18

CDR3 DNA: TGTGCCAGCTCACTTCTCATGAGGCGTACATTTAACTATGGCTACACCTTC
CDR3 protein: CASSLLMRRTFNYGYTF
V gene: TRBV18
D gene: NA
J gene: TRBJ1-2
clone size: NA
CDR3 length: 17

CDR3 DNA: TGTGCCAGCAGCTCCCATCCAATCGGCGGGGGGACTGAAGCTTTCTTT
CDR3 protein: CASSSHPIGGGTEAFF
V gene: TRBV14
D gene: NA
J gene: TRBJ1-1
clone size: NA
CDR3 length: 16

CDR3 DNA: TGTGCCAGTAGTATTAGGTCGGGTGGAGGTAACTATGGCTACACCTTC
CDR3 protein: CASSIRSGGGNYGYTF
V gene: TRBV19
D gene: NA
J gene: TRBJ1-2
clone size: medium-sized
CDR3 length: 16

CDR3 DNA: TGTGCTAGTGGTCTGGGACAGAGGAATGAAAAACTGTTTTTT
CDR3 protein: CASGLGQRNEKLFF
V gene: TRBV12-3/TRBV12-4
D gene: TRBD1
J gene: TRBJ1-4
clone size: NA
CDR3 length: 14

CDR3 DNA: TGCAGCGTCCGCCTCGGGGACTACAATGAGCAGTTCTTC
CDR3 protein: CSVRLGDYNEQFF
V gene: TRBV29-1
D gene: NA
J gene: TRBJ2-1
clone size: NA
CDR3 length: 13

CDR3 DNA: TGTGCCAGCTCCCTAGGGGGACAGGGCCGGGAGCAGTACTTC
CDR3 protein: CASSLGGQGREQYF
V gene: TRBV12-3/TRBV12-4
D gene: TRBD1
J gene: TRBJ2-7
clone size: NA
CDR3 length: 14

CDR3 DNA: TGCGCCAGCAGTTCGCTCAAGGGGACTAGCGGGCCCTCCTACAATGAGCAGTTCTTC
CDR3 protein: CASSSLKGTSGPSYNEQFF
V gene: TRBV10-1
D gene: TRBD2
J gene: TRBJ2-1
clone size: NA
CDR3 length: 19

CDR3 DNA: TGTGCCAGCCAGACAGGGAGAGGGACCCAGCATTTT
CDR3 protein: CASQTGRGTQHF
V gene: TRBV6-5
D gene: TRBD1
J gene: TRBJ1-5
clone size: NA
CDR3 length: 12

CDR3 DNA: TGTGCCAGCAGCTTAACGGGAGGGCCTGAGCAGTTCTTC
CDR3 protein: CASSLTGGPEQFF
V gene: TRBV7-9
D gene: TRBD2
J gene: TRBJ2-1
clone size: once
CDR3 length: 13

CDR3 DNA: TGTGCCAGCAGCCCCGGAGGTCTAAGCACAGATACGCAGTATTTT
CDR3 protein: CASSPGGLSTDTQYF
V gene: TRBV7-3
D gene: NA
J gene: TRBJ2-3
clone size: few
CDR3 length: 15

CDR3 DNA: TGCAGTGCTAGAACCCCCTCCTACAATGAGCAGTTCTTC
CDR3 protein: CSARTPSYNEQFF
V gene: TRBV20-1
D gene: NA
J gene: TRBJ2-1
clone size: NA
CDR3 length: 13

CDR3 DNA: TGCAGTGCTAGAGGGGCAGCGGGAGAGCAGTTCTTC
CDR3 protein: CSARGAAGEQFF
V gene: TRBV20-1
D gene: TRBD2
J gene: TRBJ2-1
clone size: NA
CDR3 length: 12

CDR3 DNA: TGTGCCAGCTTGACCGGAGTTACGCAGTATTTT
CDR3 protein: CASLTGVTQYF
V gene: TRBV6-1
D gene: NA
J gene: TRBJ2-3
clone size: medium-sized
CDR3 length: 11

CDR3 DNA: TGCAGTGCTAGGTTGCAGGGAACCTCCTACAATGAGCAGTTCTTC
CDR3 protein: CSARLQGTSYNEQFF
V gene: TRBV20-1
D gene: NA
J gene: TRBJ2-1
clone size: few
CDR3 length: 15